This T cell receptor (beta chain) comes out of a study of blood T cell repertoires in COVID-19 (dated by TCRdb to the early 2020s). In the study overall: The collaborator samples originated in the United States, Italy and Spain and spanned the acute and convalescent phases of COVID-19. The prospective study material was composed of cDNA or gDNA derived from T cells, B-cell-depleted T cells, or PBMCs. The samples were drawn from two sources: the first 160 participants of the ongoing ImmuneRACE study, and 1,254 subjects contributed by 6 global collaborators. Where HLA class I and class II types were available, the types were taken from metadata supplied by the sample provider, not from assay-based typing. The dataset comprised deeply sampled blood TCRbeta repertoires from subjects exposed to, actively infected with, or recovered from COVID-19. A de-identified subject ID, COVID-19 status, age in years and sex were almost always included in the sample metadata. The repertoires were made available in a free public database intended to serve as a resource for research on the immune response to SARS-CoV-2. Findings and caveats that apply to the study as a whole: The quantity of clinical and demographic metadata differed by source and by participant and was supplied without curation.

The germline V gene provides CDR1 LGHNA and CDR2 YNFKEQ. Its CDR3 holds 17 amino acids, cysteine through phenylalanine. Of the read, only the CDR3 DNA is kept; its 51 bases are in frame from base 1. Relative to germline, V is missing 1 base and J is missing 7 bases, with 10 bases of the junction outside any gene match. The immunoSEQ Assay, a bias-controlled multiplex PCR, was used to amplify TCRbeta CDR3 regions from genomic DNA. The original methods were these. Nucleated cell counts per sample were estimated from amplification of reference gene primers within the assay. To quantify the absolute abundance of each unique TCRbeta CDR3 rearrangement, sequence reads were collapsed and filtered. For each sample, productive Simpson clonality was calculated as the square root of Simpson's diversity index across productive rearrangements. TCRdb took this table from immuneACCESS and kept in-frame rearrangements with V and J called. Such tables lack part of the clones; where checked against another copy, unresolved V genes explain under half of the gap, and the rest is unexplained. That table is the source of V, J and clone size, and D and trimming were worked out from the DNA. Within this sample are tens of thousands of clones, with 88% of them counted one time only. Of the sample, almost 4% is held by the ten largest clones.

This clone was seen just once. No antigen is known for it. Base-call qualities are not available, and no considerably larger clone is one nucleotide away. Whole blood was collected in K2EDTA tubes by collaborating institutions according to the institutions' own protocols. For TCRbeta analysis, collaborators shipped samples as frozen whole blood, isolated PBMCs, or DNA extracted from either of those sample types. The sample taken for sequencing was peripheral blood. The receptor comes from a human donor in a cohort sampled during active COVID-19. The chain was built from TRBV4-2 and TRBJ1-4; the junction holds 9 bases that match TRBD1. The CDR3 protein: CASSQAPNRGQGEKLFF. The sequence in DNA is TGTGCCAGCAGCCAAGCCCCGAACAGGGGGCAAGGTGAAAAACTGTTTTTT.